A single sample gave rise to the 11 T cell receptor beta chains below, sequenced in a study of shared clonotypes between healthy human individuals. Repertoires were generated with immunoSEQ multiplex PCR, while TCRdb's copy carries only in-frame clones and drops some. The sample shows about 770,000 clones, approximately 72% of them seen only once. The sequenced sample consisted of memory CD4+ T cells sorted from blood. Described subset: CD45RA-negative fraction. These receptors came from a woman aged 25 to 39 in good health.

The CDR3 loop is CASSLGQETGETNEKLFF. The DNA of the CDR3 is TGTGCCAGCAGCTTAGGCCAAGAGACAGGGGAAACTAATGAAAAACTGTTTTTT. This chain uses TRBV7-3 with TRBJ1-4; 8 nucleotides agree with TRBD1. The trim removed 2 bases at V and 1 base at J, leaving 9 bases unmatched. Germline-derived CDR1 and CDR2 are SGHTA and FQGTGA. The CDR3 loop spans 18 amino acids.

The chain is built from TRBV5-4 and TRBJ2-5; TRBD2 might be the D (6 bases). CDR1 SGHNT and CDR2 YYREEE come from the germline V gene (reference sequence). The CDR3 runs to 13 residues. V was trimmed by 4 bases and J by 1 base, leaving 8 bases between them. The CDR3 loop reads CASSRDFQETQYF. The CDR3, as DNA: TGTGCCAGCAGCCGGGACTTCCAAGAGACCCAGTACTTC.

V usage is TRBV5-8 and J usage is TRBJ2-7, with 8 bases identical to TRBD1. The CDR3 is made up of 15 amino acids. The trim removed 8 bases at V and 0 bases at J, leaving 10 bases unmatched. The germline gives CDR1 SGHTS, CDR2 YDEGEE. CDR3 in DNA: TGTGCCAGTTATCGGACAGGGTTAAGCTCCTACGAGCAGTACTTC. This translates into CASYRTGLSSYEQYF.

This clone came up a few times. V and J are TRBV11-2 and TRBJ2-7; D may be TRBD1 (6 bases). Trimming pared 5 bases from V and 9 bases from J, leaving 26 bases between. Germline assignment: CDR1 SGHAT and CDR2 FQNNGV. This CDR3 has 16 amino acids. This CDR3 is CASSPTDSLVLRGQYF. The CDR3 DNA sequence: TGTGCCAGCAGCCCTACGGACAGTCTCGTCCTACGTGGGCAGTACTTC.

This chain uses TRBV27 with TRBJ1-1, with D perhaps matching TRBD1 (5 bases). The CDR3 consists of 12 residues. The germline V gene has CDR1 MNHEY and CDR2 SMNVEV (reference sequence). The germline V and J ends were trimmed by 5 bases and 11 bases, with 15 bases remaining between them. The CDR3 DNA follows: TGTGCCAGCAGTCCAGAGGGACGGCGGGCTTTCTTT. As protein: CASSPEGRRAFF.

This chain joins TRBV19 and TRBJ1-1; tentative D call: TRBD1 (5 bases). V lost 2 bases, J lost 0 bases, and 10 bases lay in between. CDR1 and CDR2 (germline): LNHDA, SQIVND (reference sequence). The CDR3 is 15 residues long. The CDR3 sequence is CASSIKGTLNTEAFF. In DNA, the CDR3 is TGTGCCAGTAGTATAAAGGGGACCTTGAACACTGAAGCTTTCTTT.

The chain joins TRBV25-1 to TRBJ1-5; D ambiguous. Trimming removed 3 bases at V and 9 bases at J, with 12 bases between. CDR1 and CDR2 from the germline V gene are MGHDK and SYGVNS. The CDR3 is 13 residues long. CDR3 DNA sequence: TGTGCCAGCAGTGACCATTTAGGTCTGCCCCAGCATTTT. Amino acid sequence: CASSDHLGLPQHF.

The genes are TRBV25-1 and TRBJ2-5; 9 bases align to TRBD1. The better agreement between TRBJ2-7 and the DNA end casts doubt on the J call. This CDR3 has 15 amino acids. In germline, CDR1 is MGHDK, CDR2 SYGVNS. The CDR3 sequence is CASSDPNRGPDEQYF. DNA of the CDR3: TGTGCCAGCAGTGATCCCAACAGGGGGCCTGACGAGCAGTACTTC.

The V and J genes are TRBV28 and TRBJ2-1; TRBD2 matches at 9 bases. CDR3 length: 15 residues. Unmatched junction bases numbered 7, after V lost 6 bases and J lost 4 bases. Germline-derived CDR1 and CDR2 are MDHEN and SYDVKM. The CDR3 DNA reads TGTGCCAGCAGATTAGCGGGAGCGACTTACAATGAGCAGTTCTTC. As protein: CASRLAGATYNEQFF.

The chain couples TRBV11-2 to TRBJ2-7, with TRBD2 matching over 10 bases. With 5 bases clipped from V and 9 bases from J, the junction kept 7 bases outside the gene matches. This CDR3 contains 13 residues. Looked up from germline, CDR1 is SGHAT and CDR2 is FQNNGV. CDR3 sequence (DNA): TGTGCCAGCAGCCCCTCAAGGACTAGCGGGCAGTACTTC. Translated, it gives CASSPSRTSGQYF.

The rearrangement joins TRBV5-1 to TRBJ2-7; TRBD2 is a possible D gene (5 bases). The CDR3 is made up of 15 amino acids. The V and J ends lost 1 base and 0 bases respectively, with 11 bases between them. Germline lookup yields CDR1 SGHRS and CDR2 YFSETQ. CDR3 DNA: TGCGCCAGCAGCTTGATTCCGGGATCCTCCTACGAGCAGTACTTC. Its protein is CASSLIPGSSYEQYF.